These T cell receptor beta chains were read from a single sample in a study of blood T cell repertoires in COVID-19. TCRdb's copy holds only in-frame clones and misses some; the assay was immunoSEQ multiplex PCR. Altogether about 90,000 clones are present, 70% to 90% being singletons, with the ten largest covering about 13%. Sequenced: peripheral blood. These TCRs come from a human donor in a cohort sampled during active COVID-19. The conserved cysteine and the conserved F or W are not part of the CDR3 here.

V	J	CDR3
TRBV19	TRBJ1-1	ASSSARAANTEAF
TRBV27	TRBJ2-3	ASSGLAVSTDTQY
TRBV9	TRBJ1-6	ASSERTGSSPLH
TRBV10-1	TRBJ2-1	ASRGAVYNEQF
TRBV4-3	TRBJ2-7	ASSQGTGLSYEQY
TRBV6-5	TRBJ1-4	ASTSRTATNEKLF
TRBV7-9	TRBJ1-1	ASSFRQMNTEAF
TRBV27	TRBJ1-1	ASSLAGGRSHTEAF
TRBV7-8	TRBJ1-5	ASSYDRVEPQH
TRBV5-1	TRBJ1-4	ASSLGTGPNEKLF
TRBV3-1/TRBV3-2	TRBJ2-3	ASSQGGDTQY
TRBV5-1	TRBJ2-7	ASSAGGTSSYEQY
TRBV3-1/TRBV3-2	TRBJ2-2	AAENAGELF
TRBV5-4	TRBJ2-3	ASSLAERGAGDTQY
TRBV27	TRBJ1-2	ASSPGQGREGYT
TRBV6-5	TRBJ2-4	ASSFGLAGRNQY
TRBV7-8	TRBJ1-4	ASSFILATNEKLF
TRBV28	TRBJ1-2	ASSSGWVRGGGYT
TRBV30	TRBJ2-1	AWSVYRVRRGRNNEQF
TRBV5-1	TRBJ2-7	ASSTGTGETYEQY
TRBV11-2	TRBJ2-3	ASSHRRVDTQY
TRBV6-1	TRBJ1-3	ASSEGTGRGNTIY
TRBV2	TRBJ1-2	ATPRRGYGYT
TRBV10-2	TRBJ2-3	ASSERDRETDTQY
TRBV5-6	TRBJ2-4	ASSFVRGQGAIGKNIQY
TRBV5-4	TRBJ2-1	ASSPPPGRGTGEQF
TRBV7-2	TRBJ1-6	ASRGQGTYYNSPLH
TRBV4-1	TRBJ1-5	ASSHDRYYQPQH
TRBV10-3	TRBJ2-7	AISGSGGSEQY
TRBV2	TRBJ2-7	ASSRTSGVGEQY
TRBV6-5	TRBJ1-1	ASSDGTGGMTEAF
TRBV5-4	TRBJ1-2	ASSFRVGDGYT
TRBV5-4	TRBJ2-1	ASSRDSSSYNEQF
TRBV18	TRBJ1-1	ASSPRTVMNTEAF
TRBV28	TRBJ2-3	ASSLLQGGDTQY
TRBV27	TRBJ2-5	ASSLRTSGKETQY
TRBV6-5	TRBJ2-7	ASSFSGGAYEQY
TRBV4-2	TRBJ1-1	ASSQEEGSTNTEAF
TRBV6-1	TRBJ2-7	ASSERTGGSHEQY
TRBV27	TRBJ2-5	ASSLSATVGEGETQY
TRBV5-1	TRBJ1-2	ASSQSTGYDYGYT
TRBV7-2	TRBJ2-5	ASTPSSVPFETQY
TRBV7-9	TRBJ2-5	ASSSTTGGLETQY
TRBV3-1/TRBV3-2	TRBJ1-5	ASSHRGNQPQH
TRBV7-8	TRBJ2-7	ASSLRGAGVYEQY
TRBV10-1	TRBJ2-3	ASADRAQDTQY
TRBV7-2	TRBJ1-2	ASSLRAQGFYGYT
TRBV28	TRBJ1-5	ASTGGNQPQH
TRBV6-4	TRBJ2-3	ASSFSGGGPDTQY
TRBV6-5	TRBJ1-3	ASTTGLSGNTIY
TRBV3-1/TRBV3-2	TRBJ1-1	ASSHRDRLNTEAF
TRBV5-1	TRBJ1-4	ASSLASGGNEKLF
TRBV9	TRBJ1-3	ASSPSAGAGVSGNTIY
TRBV2	TRBJ1-5	ASSEASGNQPQH
TRBV7-3	TRBJ2-2	ASSLTLSGQELF
TRBV6-6	TRBJ1-3	ASSYSGESGNTIY
TRBV7-9	TRBJ2-1	ASSLDPGNEQF